This TCR beta chain is drawn from a study of metastatic and nonmetastatic thyroid tumors. This CDR3 spans 17 amino acids. Germline V gene data show CDR1 as MGHRA and CDR2 as YSYEKL. V was shortened by 1 base and J by 4 bases, with 19 bases between the two germline ends. Original processing methods: Researchers built a distant-metastasis classifier for papillary thyroid cancer that drew on CDR3 differences across clinicopathological groups. Through MiXCR, TCRdb re-clonotyped the PCR reads. TCRdb assigned the V and J calls; the authors' analysis was not used. Of approximately 84,000 clones detected, just under 15% appear once; the ten largest clones hold 3.6%. Treatment of any kind had been given to no patient before thyroid surgery.

Sequenced: blood. The TCR originated in a female donor with papillary thyroid cancer or a benign thyroid nodule (not recorded which). Some clones in this sample may be carry-over from other donors' samples. The chain uses TRBV4-1 and TRBJ2-5, with D uncertain. In DNA, the CDR3 is TGCGCCAGCAGCCAAGGTGGTGCAACTCTCTGGGGAGAGACCCAGTACTTC. Translating it yields CASSQGGATLWGETQYF.